This T cell receptor (beta chain) was identified in a study of memory CD4+ T cells and cytomegalovirus serostatus. Trimming removed 2 bases from V and 8 bases from J, with 7 bases in between. The CDR3 length is 12 residues. Per germline, CDR1 MGHRA and CDR2 YSYEKL. Single viable CD3+CD4+CD8-CD45RO+ cells were sorted as the memory CD4+ T cells. Sequencing was performed with immunoSEQ multiplex PCR; in TCRdb, only in-frame clones are kept and a portion is missing. The sample holds about 73,000 clones, roughly 78% seen once. The sequencing input was memory CD4+ T cells from blood. This receptor was identified in an adult in good health and CMV-seropositive. This rearrangement joins TRBV4-1 to TRBJ2-4; D gene unclear. CDR3 loop: CASSQHEDIQYF. CDR3 bases: TGCGCCAGCAGCCAACACGAGGACATTCAGTACTTC.